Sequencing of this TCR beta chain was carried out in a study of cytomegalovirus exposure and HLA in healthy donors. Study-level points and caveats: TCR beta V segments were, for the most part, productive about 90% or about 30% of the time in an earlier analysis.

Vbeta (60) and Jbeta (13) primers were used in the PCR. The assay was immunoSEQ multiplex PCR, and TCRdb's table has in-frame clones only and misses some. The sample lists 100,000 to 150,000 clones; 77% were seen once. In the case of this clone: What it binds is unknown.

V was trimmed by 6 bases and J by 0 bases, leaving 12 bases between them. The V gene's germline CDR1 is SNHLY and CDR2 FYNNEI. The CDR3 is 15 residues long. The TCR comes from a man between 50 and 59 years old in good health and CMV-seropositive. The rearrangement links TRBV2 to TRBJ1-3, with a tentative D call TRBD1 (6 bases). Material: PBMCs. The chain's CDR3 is CASSSQGGSGNTIYF. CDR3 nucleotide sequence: TGTGCCAGCAGCTCACAGGGTGGCTCTGGAAACACCATATATTTT.